This T cell receptor (beta chain) was obtained from a study of blood T cells in healthy people across ages. Alongside a J-beta primer mix, a sample-barcoded 5' primer served in a second PCR lasting about 7 to 11 cycles. Any given sample supplied a minimum of 3 million CDR3-containing paired-end reads. MiXCR, run by TCRdb on the 5' RACE reads, gives a single entry per CDR3 protein. The table lists about 1.4 million distinct CDR3 sequences, roughly 59% of them singletons. V was pared by 4 bases and J by 8 bases, with 14 bases between. CDR1 and CDR2 (germline): SGHTA, FQGNSA. The CDR3 has 13 residues. The TCR sequence derives from a young man in good health. The chain links TRBV7-2 to TRBJ1-1; D remains ambiguous. Input material: blood. CDR3 DNA sequence: TGTGCCAGCAGCTCTCCGGGCCTCACCGAAGCTTTCTTT. Amino acid sequence: CASSSPGLTEAFF.